This T cell receptor beta chain stems from a study of regulatory T cells in long-lasting Graves disease. The CDR3 extends over 14 amino acids. Germline loops: CDR1 DFQATT, CDR2 SNEGSKA (reference sequence). V shed 6 bases and J 1 base; nucleotides not matched to a gene: 4. Indicated time point: newly diagnosed GD, antithyroid drugs for less than 3 months. The TCR library was prepared using RNA isolated from PBMCs. CDR3 regions were amplified by Arm-PCR using iRepertoire HTBI primers to build TCR beta libraries. TCRdb processed the multiplex PCR reads anew with MiXCR; each CDR3 protein has one entry. The data show under 450,000 distinct CDR3 sequences, 10% to 15% seen once. The sample was also reused in another study, on T cells in Graves' hyperthyroidism and ophthalmopathy.

The V gene is TRBV20-1, the J gene TRBJ2-3, with 10 bases aligning to TRBD2. The TCR was taken from a woman aged 18-29 years with Graves disease. The source was peripheral blood mononuclear cells (PBMCs), collected at new diagnosis, from a patient treated with antithyroid drugs. Here the CDR3 DNA reads TGCAGTGCGTTAGCGGGAGGACGCACAGATACGCAGTATTTT. It specifies CSALAGGRTDTQYF.